The 21 T cell receptor beta chains in this list originate from one sample, sequenced in a study of beta chain features in type 1 diabetes. Of the isolated RNA, all was reverse transcribed, and so the sequenced material was expressed TCRB transcripts. Sequencing was performed with immunoSEQ multiplex PCR; in TCRdb, only in-frame clones are kept and a portion is missing. The sample records fewer than 900,000 clones, 17% being singletons. Material for sequencing was naive CD4+ T cells from blood. The receptors were gathered from a woman aged 18-35 years in good health.

The chain is built from TRBV5-1 and TRBJ2-5, with D possibly called TRBD1 or TRBD2 (5 bases each). V lost 5 bases and J lost 5, with 16 bases in between. This CDR3 has 14 residues. Germline CDR1 SGHRS, CDR2 YFSETQ. The DNA for the CDR3 is TGCGCCAGCAGATTAGGGGCGGGCGAGGAGACCCAGTACTTC. The encoded protein is CASRLGAGEETQYF.

This chain connects TRBV5-1 to TRBJ2-1, with 10 nucleotides matching TRBD1. The CDR3 has 15 residues. The J segment lost 9 bases and the V segment lost 0 bases, leaving 6 bases of the junction unmatched. Looked up from germline, CDR1 is SGHRS and CDR2 is YFSETQ. DNA for the CDR3: TGCGCCAGCAGCTTGGATGTGACAGGGGGCGGTGAGCAGTTCTTC. Protein product: CASSLDVTGGGEQFF. The full variable domain, with the rest looked up from reference TRBV5-1 and TRBJ2-1, is KAGVTQTPRYLIKTRGQQVTLSCSPISGHRSVSWYQQTPGQGLQFLFEYFSETQRNKGNFPGRFSGRQFSNSRSEMNVSTLELGDSALYLCASSLDVTGGGEQFFGPGTRLTVL.

This clone was seen more than once but under ten times. V usage is TRBV5-1 and J usage is TRBJ2-1; 11 bases line up with TRBD2. The CDR3 length is 16 residues. J lost 9 bases, V lost 0 bases, and 8 bases had no gene match. Germline V gene lookup returns CDR1 SGHRS and CDR2 YFSETQ. The CDR3 region is CASSLGRLAGTVEQFF. In nucleotides, the CDR3 is TGCGCCAGCAGCTTGGGCCGACTAGCGGGGACGGTTGAGCAGTTCTTC.

V usage is TRBV28 and J usage is TRBJ1-3; D possibly corresponds to TRBD1 (6 bases). V dropped 6 bases and J dropped 3 bases, with 12 bases sitting between them. CDR3 size: 14 residues. Germline CDR1 MDHEN, CDR2 SYDVKM. The CDR3 DNA is TGTGCCAGCAGGGCAGGGGATTTTGGAAACACCATATATTTT. It specifies CASRAGDFGNTIYF.

The sample holds a few counts of this clone. The chain employs TRBV28 and TRBJ2-7, with TRBD2 as a possible D gene (5 bases). Germline V gives CDR1 MDHEN, CDR2 SYDVKM. V dropped 8 bases and J dropped 2 bases, with 16 bases sitting between them. CDR3 length: 14 residues. The CDR3 protein is CASGLGQRAYEQYF. DNA of the CDR3: TGTGCCAGCGGACTTGGGCAACGGGCCTACGAGCAGTACTTC.

The CDR3 loop is CASSPGLAGASNEETQYF. The CDR3 DNA reads TGTGCCAGCAGCCCTGGACTAGCGGGAGCCTCGAATGAGGAGACCCAGTACTTC. The chain joins TRBV7-9 to TRBJ2-5, with 13 bases fitting TRBD2. CDR3 length: 18 residues. The trim removed 5 bases at V and 5 bases at J, leaving 14 bases unmatched. The germline CDR1 and CDR2 sequences are SEHNR and FQNEAQ (reference sequence).

The chain couples TRBV16 to TRBJ2-3; D not certain. The V and J ends lost 3 bases and 2 bases respectively, with 3 bases between them. This CDR3 is built from 12 residues. Per the germline V gene, CDR1 is KGHSY and CDR2 is FQNENV. The CDR3 DNA follows: TGTGCCAGCAGCCACCACACAGATACGCAGTATTTT. It yields the protein CASSHHTDTQYF. The full variable domain, in which reference TRBV16 and TRBJ2-3 provide the parts outside the CDR3, is GEEVAQTPKHLVRGEGQKAKLYCAPIKGHSYVFWYQQVLKNEFKFLISFQNENVFDETGMPKERFSAKCLPNSPCSLEIQATKLEDSAVYFCASSHHTDTQYFGPGTRLTVL.

V is TRBV28 and J is TRBJ1-1; no clear D. Germline lookup yields CDR1 MDHEN and CDR2 SYDVKM. This CDR3 is 14 amino acids long. The V and J ends lost 1 base and 0 bases respectively, with 6 bases between them. The CDR3 DNA reads as TGTGCCAGCAGTTTATCCAACCTGAACACTGAAGCTTTCTTT. This gives the protein CASSLSNLNTEAFF.

This rearrangement joins TRBV28 to TRBJ2-5; TRBD2 matches at 11 bases. Germline V gene lookup returns CDR1 MDHEN and CDR2 SYDVKM. The CDR3 covers 16 residues. With 6 bases clipped from V and 2 bases from J, the junction kept 8 bases outside the gene matches. The CDR3: CASSPGTSGPQETQYF. The CDR3 region has the DNA TGTGCCAGCAGCCCCGGGACTAGCGGCCCACAAGAGACCCAGTACTTC.

This clone has just a few counts. This chain connects TRBV2 to TRBJ1-4; D unresolved. Trimming stripped 4 bases from V and 5 bases from J, with 8 bases between. The CDR3 is 13 amino acids. The germline V gene encodes CDR1 SNHLY and CDR2 FYNNEI. CDR3 nucleotide sequence: TGTGCCAGCAGTGGGATTTCAAATGAAAAACTGTTTTTT. It codes for CASSGISNEKLFF.

The rearrangement uses TRBV6-5 and TRBJ1-2; D is possibly TRBD1 (5 bases). V was clipped by 8 bases and J by 4 bases, with 14 bases between them. CDR1 is MNHEY and CDR2 is SVGAGI in the germline V gene. The CDR3 has 13 amino acids. The CDR3 reads CASRMGHGYGYTF. The CDR3, as DNA: TGTGCCAGCCGAATGGGGCACGGCTATGGCTACACCTTC.

The table lists this clone with a few counts. This sample includes further DNA sequences coding for the same CDR3. V usage is TRBV18 and J usage is TRBJ2-5; D remains ambiguous. Germline lookup yields CDR1 KGHSH and CDR2 LQKENI. The CDR3 length is 13 residues. V was trimmed by 3 bases and J by 5 bases, leaving 10 bases between them. The CDR3 loop reads CASSPGVGETQYF. The CDR3 DNA is TGTGCCAGCTCACCCGGCGTAGGGGAGACCCAGTACTTC.

This clone occurred a few times. The V call is TRBV11-2, the J call TRBJ2-3; tentatively, D is TRBD2 (5 bases). Germline V lookup: CDR1 SGHAT, CDR2 FQNNGV. This CDR3 is 15 amino acids long. V was shortened by 1 base and J by 0 bases, with 8 bases between the two germline ends. As DNA, the CDR3 is TGTGCCAGCAGCTTAGCTAGCAGAAGCACAGATACGCAGTATTTT. It encodes CASSLASRSTDTQYF.

There are a few counts of this clone. V usage is TRBV7-6 and J usage is TRBJ2-5; D may be TRBD2 (5 bases). The V gene lost 1 base and the J gene lost 2 bases, with 14 bases spanning the gap. The CDR3 runs 16 residues. Germline V gene lookup returns CDR1 SGHVS and CDR2 FNYEAQ. In DNA, the CDR3 is TGTGCCAGCAGCTTAGTATACGGGGTTCGGCAAGAGACCCAGTACTTC. This translates into CASSLVYGVRQETQYF.

The V call is TRBV10-3, the J call TRBJ2-7, with 11 bases matching TRBD2. The CDR3 consists of 16 residues. Per germline, CDR1 ENHRY and CDR2 SYGVKD. J lost 0 bases, V lost 3 bases, and 4 bases had no gene match. The CDR3 nucleotides are TGTGCCATCAGTGATACTAGCGGGGGAAGCTCCTACGAGCAGTACTTC. Its translation: CAISDTSGGSSYEQYF.

This clone was detected a few times. This chain joins TRBV20-1 and TRBJ2-1; no clear D. The germline gives CDR1 DFQATT, CDR2 SNEGSKA (reference sequence). The CDR3 is 11 amino acids. V lost 2 bases and J 10 bases, leaving 9 bases between the germline ends. CDR3 sequence: CSARLGREQFF. In nucleotides, the CDR3 is TGCAGTGCTAGACTAGGTAGGGAGCAGTTCTTC.

This chain links TRBV4-3 with TRBJ2-1; 8 bases align to TRBD1. CDR3 length: 19 amino acids. Trimming at V came to 0 bases and at J to 3 bases, leaving 13 bases not matched to a gene. Germline V lookup: CDR1 LGHNA, CDR2 YSLEER. This CDR3 reads CASSQDLSTTRGLYNEQFF. The CDR3 nucleotides are TGCGCCAGCAGCCAAGATCTAAGCACGACCAGGGGGCTCTACAATGAGCAGTTCTTC.

The rearrangement joins TRBV2 to TRBJ2-1; D is uncertain. This CDR3 contains 11 residues. Germline V CDR1 and CDR2: SNHLY, FYNNEI. Trimming took 6 bases from V and 10 from J, leaving 10 bases between them. The CDR3 here is CASSNLGEQFF. The CDR3 DNA sequence: TGTGCCAGCAGCAACCTGGGGGAGCAGTTCTTC.

This chain uses TRBV19 with TRBJ2-5, with TRBD1 matching over 7 bases. The CDR3 contains 13 residues. J lost 2 bases, V lost 8 bases, and 5 bases had no gene match. Looked up from germline, CDR1 is LNHDA and CDR2 is SQIVND (reference sequence). CDR3 nucleotide sequence: TGTGCCAGTGCCCCGACAGGGCAAGAGACCCAGTACTTC. It translates to CASAPTGQETQYF. Using reference TRBV19 and TRBJ2-5 for the parts outside the CDR3, the full variable domain is DGGITQSPKYLFRKEGQNVTLSCEQNLNHDAMYWYRQDPGQGLRLIYYSQIVNDFQKGDIAEGYSVSREKKESFPLTVTSAQKNPTAFYLCASAPTGQETQYFGPGTRLLVL.

J is TRBJ2-4 and V is TRBV7-2; D tentatively reads TRBD1 or TRBD2 (6 bases each). Trimming took 8 bases from V and 8 from J, leaving 13 bases between them. The CDR3 runs 12 residues. Germline lookup yields CDR1 SGHTA and CDR2 FQGNSA. In nucleotides, the CDR3 is TGTGCCAGCGGCGGGACAACGGACATTCAGTACTTC. Translation gives CASGGTTDIQYF.

The table lists this clone with a few counts. This chain links TRBV15 with TRBJ2-7; 7 nucleotides agree with TRBD2. This CDR3 is built from 18 residues. Germline V gene sequence: CDR1 LNHNV, CDR2 YYDKDF (reference sequence). V dropped 6 bases and J dropped 4; count of bases not matched to a gene: 21. CDR3 region: CATRAGVLTLGHFYEQYF. As DNA, the CDR3 is TGTGCCACCAGGGCGGGAGTCCTAACTTTAGGCCATTTTTACGAGCAGTACTTC.